This paragraph reports one T cell receptor beta chain. The sample holds many counts of this clone. Its antigen specificity is not known. No base qualities exist here, and no much larger clone lies one base off it. Trimming at the junction amounts to 0 bases on V and 9 bases on J, and the germline ends lie 10 bases apart. The CDR3 measures 12 amino acids from cysteine to phenylalanine. Just the 36-base CDR3 DNA is kept, in frame starting at base 1. The germline V gene gives CDR1 as SGHDT and CDR2 as YYEEEE. The source of the sample is a study of blood T cell repertoires in COVID-19 (dated by TCRdb to the early 2020s). Study-wide context: Collaborator samples came from the United States, Italy and Spain and covered acute and convalescent phases of COVID-19. The prospective study material was composed of cDNA or gDNA derived from T cells, B-cell-depleted T cells, or PBMCs. Subjects who had been exposed to COVID-19, were actively infected with it, or had recovered from it provided the deeply sampled blood TCRbeta repertoires that made up the dataset. The repertoires were released in a freely available public database intended as a resource for research on the immune response to SARS-CoV-2. Samples came from the ongoing ImmuneRACE study (first 160 participants) plus 1,254 subjects from 6 global collaborators. The sample metadata nearly always contained a de-identified subject ID, COVID-19 status, age in years and sex. Where available, HLA class I and class II types were obtained from metadata supplied by the sample provider rather than from assay-based typing. Findings and caveats that apply to the study as a whole: The quantity of clinical and demographic metadata differed by source and by participant and was supplied without curation.

A second Seattle source provided samples from volunteer blood donors who had recovered from COVID-19. The collaborating institutions used their own protocols to collect whole blood in K2EDTA tubes. Collaborator samples were shipped for TCRbeta analysis as frozen whole blood, isolated PBMCs, or DNA extracted from either sample type. The immunoSEQ Assay, a bias-controlled multiplex PCR, was used to amplify TCRbeta CDR3 regions from genomic DNA. The authors' pipeline ran thus. Nucleated cell counts per sample were estimated from amplification of reference gene primers within the assay. To quantify the absolute abundance of each unique TCRbeta CDR3 rearrangement, sequence reads were collapsed and filtered. For each sample, productive Simpson clonality was calculated as the square root of Simpson's diversity index over productive rearrangements. In TCRdb, the immuneACCESS table is reduced to in-frame sequences with V and J assigned. These tables do not hold every clone; where another copy was compared, an unresolved V gene accounts for under half, and the others remain unexplained. V, J and clone size derive from that table, while D and trimming were established from the DNA sequence. The sample table shows around 250,000 clones, and less than 90% are seen once. Less than 6% of the sample is taken by the ten largest.

The rearrangement joined TRBV5-6 to TRBJ2-7; perhaps TRBD2 is the D gene, with 6 bases matching. Source material: peripheral blood. The receptor was isolated from a man in his fifties or sixties who had recovered from COVID-19. The encoded CDR3 is CASSLVIGGQYF. The DNA is TGTGCCAGCAGCTTGGTGATCGGGGGGCAGTACTTC.